The present T cell receptor (beta chain) was sequenced within a study of T cell responses to AZD1222 COVID-19 vaccine. Between the trimmed V and J ends, which lost 4 bases and 0 bases, there was a span of 9 bases. There are 14 residues in the CDR3. In germline, CDR1 is SQVTM, CDR2 ANQGSEA. Clones were sequenced by immunoSEQ multiplex PCR, and TCRdb holds only the in-frame ones, with some missing. Of roughly 150,000 clones listed, approximately 90% were seen once; the top ten hold roughly 3.5%. This chain uses TRBV29-1 with TRBJ1-4; unclear D gene. Sequenced here: peripheral blood, sampled on day 0 of MenACWY control vaccination. This clonotype was sampled from an adult in good health. The CDR3 region is CSVARGATNEKLFF. In DNA form, the CDR3 reads TGCAGCGTTGCACGGGGTGCAACTAATGAAAAACTGTTTTTT.